This record looks at one T cell receptor (beta chain) sequence and its context. These data originate in a study of T cell responses to AZD1222 COVID-19 vaccine. Repertoires were generated with immunoSEQ multiplex PCR, while TCRdb's copy carries only in-frame clones and drops some. The profile covers 130,000 to 150,000 clones, with 90% appearing a single time and around 3.5% taken by the ten largest. Germline values: CDR1 SEHNR, CDR2 FQNEAQ (reference sequence). The length of the CDR3 is 15 residues. The V segment lost 10 bases and the J segment 8 bases; nucleotides outside the gene matches: 18. Sequences were derived from peripheral blood, sampled on day 0 of AZD1222 vaccination. This chain connects TRBV7-9 to TRBJ2-3, with TRBD1 matching over 7 bases. This clonotype was sampled from an adult in good health. The CDR3 DNA follows: TGTGCCACCCACCTCGAAGGGGGCCCTAGGGCTACGCAGTATTTT. Translation gives CATHLEGGPRATQYF.